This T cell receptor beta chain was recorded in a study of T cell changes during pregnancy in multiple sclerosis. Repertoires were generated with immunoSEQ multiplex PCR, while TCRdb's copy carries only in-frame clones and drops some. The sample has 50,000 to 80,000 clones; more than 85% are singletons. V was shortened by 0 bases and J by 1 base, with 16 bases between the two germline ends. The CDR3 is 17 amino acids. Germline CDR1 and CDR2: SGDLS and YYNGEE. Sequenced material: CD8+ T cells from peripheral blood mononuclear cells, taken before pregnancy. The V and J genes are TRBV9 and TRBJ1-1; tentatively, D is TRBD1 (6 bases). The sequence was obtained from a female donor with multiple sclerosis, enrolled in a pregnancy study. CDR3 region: CASSVGGGGVGNTEAFF. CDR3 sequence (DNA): TGTGCCAGCAGCGTAGGGGGAGGGGGGGTCGGGAACACTGAAGCTTTCTTT. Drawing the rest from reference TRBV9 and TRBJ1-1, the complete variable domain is DSGVTQTPKHLITATGQRVTLRCSPRSGDLSVYWYQQSLDQGLQFLIQYYNGEERAKGNILERFSAQQFPDLHSELNLSSLELGDSALYFCASSVGGGGVGNTEAFFGQGTRLTVV.